The rows below give T cell receptor beta chains drawn from one sample of a study of cytomegalovirus exposure and HLA in healthy donors. Libraries were prepared by immunoSEQ multiplex PCR; TCRdb keeps only in-frame clonotypes and omits some of them. The table records roughly 100,000 clones, around 75% of them present only once. The sequenced material came from PBMCs. Receptors were obtained from a man in his forties or fifties in good health and CMV-seronegative. Each CDR3 is given with its conserved first and last residue. Fields, in order: D gene, V gene, clone size, J gene, CDR3 protein, CDR3 DNA. The D gene is left open where the match is weak. Size tells how often a clone was seen (once, few, many) or the class of an expanded clone, and some rows leave it out.

D: TRBD2
V: TRBV2
size: .
J: TRBJ2-1
CDR3: CASRKTSGSYNEQFF
DNA: TGTGCCAGCAGGAAGACTAGCGGATCCTACAATGAGCAGTTCTTC

D: TRBD1
V: TRBV7-9
size: .
J: TRBJ2-7
CDR3: CASSRGDSTYEQYF
DNA: TGTGCCAGCAGCCGAGGGGACAGCACCTACGAGCAGTACTTC

D: .
V: TRBV30
size: .
J: TRBJ1-5
CDR3: CAWSTRGQPQHF
DNA: TGTGCCTGGAGTACCAGGGGTCAGCCCCAGCATTTT

D: .
V: TRBV6-1
size: .
J: TRBJ1-4
CDR3: CASSELAATNEKLFF
DNA: TGTGCCAGCAGTGAGTTGGCTGCAACTAATGAAAAACTGTTTTTT

D: TRBD1
V: TRBV28
size: .
J: TRBJ2-7
CDR3: CASSSSPSLRTGRLYEQYF
DNA: TGTGCCAGCAGTTCGTCTCCAAGTCTCCGGACAGGTAGACTCTACGAGCAGTACTTC

D: TRBD1
V: TRBV7-2
size: .
J: TRBJ1-1
CDR3: CASSSRDRGLEAFF
DNA: TGTGCCAGCAGCTCCAGGGACAGGGGACTTGAAGCTTTCTTT

D: .
V: TRBV19
size: .
J: TRBJ2-1
CDR3: CASAVLPYNEQFF
DNA: TGTGCCAGTGCGGTCCTACCATACAATGAGCAGTTCTTC

D: .
V: TRBV10-2
size: .
J: TRBJ2-3
CDR3: CASSEGSTQYF
DNA: TGCGCCAGCAGTGAGGGTAGCACGCAGTATTTT

D: .
V: TRBV30
size: .
J: TRBJ2-3
CDR3: CAWSGSIQNTQYF
DNA: TGTGCCTGGAGTGGGTCAATACAAAATACGCAGTATTTT

D: .
V: TRBV5-8
size: .
J: TRBJ2-1
CDR3: CASSSSGIVEQFF
DNA: TGTGCCAGCAGCTCCTCCGGGATCGTTGAGCAGTTCTTC

D: .
V: TRBV21-1
size: .
J: TRBJ2-7
CDR3: CASSLRNSSYEQYF
DNA: TGTGCCAGCAGCCTGAGAAATAGCAGCTACGAGCAGTACTTC

D: TRBD1
V: TRBV7-2
size: .
J: TRBJ2-7
CDR3: CASSARTGVPYEQYF
DNA: TGTGCCAGCAGCGCCCGGACAGGGGTCCCTTACGAGCAGTACTTC

D: TRBD1
V: TRBV29-1
size: .
J: TRBJ2-7
CDR3: CSVEESGGRRNEQYF
DNA: TGCAGCGTTGAAGAGTCAGGGGGCAGAAGGAACGAGCAGTACTTC

D: .
V: TRBV5-1
size: .
J: TRBJ1-1
CDR3: CASSWSVGTQNTEAFF
DNA: TGCGCCAGCAGCTGGTCTGTAGGGACACAGAACACTGAAGCTTTCTTT

D: TRBD1
V: TRBV11-2
size: once
J: TRBJ1-1
CDR3: CASSFLDRGNTEAFF
DNA: TGTGCCAGCAGCTTTCTGGACAGGGGGAACACTGAAGCTTTCTTT

D: .
V: TRBV19
size: .
J: TRBJ2-6
CDR3: CASSIEGRSGANVLTF
DNA: TGTGCCAGTAGTATTGAGGGGAGGTCTGGGGCCAACGTCCTGACTTTC

D: TRBD1
V: TRBV7-9
size: .
J: TRBJ2-7
CDR3: CASSWTGFNEQYF
DNA: TGTGCCAGCAGCTGGACAGGGTTCAACGAGCAGTACTTC

D: .
V: TRBV5-4
size: .
J: TRBJ2-7
CDR3: CASSSGPPRTVGEQYF
DNA: TGTGCCAGCAGCTCCGGACCTCCAAGGACAGTCGGGGAGCAGTACTTC

D: .
V: TRBV19
size: .
J: TRBJ1-5
CDR3: CASSLSFVSISNQPQHF
DNA: TGTGCCAGTAGTCTGAGTTTTGTGTCGATTAGCAATCAGCCCCAGCATTTT

D: .
V: TRBV7-7
size: .
J: TRBJ1-4
CDR3: CASSRGLNEKLFF
DNA: TGTGCTAGCAGCCGTGGACTGAATGAAAAACTGTTTTTT

D: .
V: TRBV30
size: .
J: TRBJ2-2
CDR3: CAWRSYGVAGELFF
DNA: TGTGCCTGGAGAAGTTACGGGGTCGCCGGGGAGCTGTTTTTT

D: TRBD2
V: TRBV18
size: .
J: TRBJ2-7
CDR3: CASSPGTRGYEQYF
DNA: TGTGCCAGCTCACCAGGGACTAGGGGATACGAGCAGTACTTC

D: .
V: TRBV5-1
size: .
J: TRBJ2-6
CDR3: CASSSSAGLHSGANVLTF
DNA: TGCGCCAGCAGCTCGTCCGCGGGGCTCCACTCTGGGGCCAACGTCCTGACTTTC

D: TRBD1
V: TRBV4-3
size: .
J: TRBJ2-7
CDR3: CASSQDPPRRGREQYF
DNA: TGCGCCAGCAGCCAAGACCCCCCGCGCAGGGGGCGAGAGCAGTACTTC

D: TRBD1
V: TRBV5-1
size: .
J: TRBJ1-3
CDR3: CASSFDRGRGNTIYF
DNA: TGCGCCAGCAGCTTTGACAGGGGGCGGGGAAACACCATATATTTT

D: TRBD2
V: TRBV28
size: once
J: TRBJ2-7
CDR3: CACRLSGRVYEQYF
DNA: TGTGCCTGCCGCCTGAGTGGGAGGGTGTACGAGCAGTACTTC

D: TRBD1
V: TRBV28
size: .
J: TRBJ2-7
CDR3: CASSFGTGATYLEQYF
DNA: TGTGCCAGCAGCTTCGGGACAGGGGCCACCTACCTCGAGCAGTACTTC

D: TRBD1
V: TRBV11-1
size: few
J: TRBJ2-6
CDR3: CASSRQGAGANVLTF
DNA: TGTGCCAGCAGCAGACAGGGTGCTGGGGCCAACGTCCTGACTTTC

D: TRBD2
V: TRBV7-3
size: .
J: TRBJ2-5
CDR3: CASSLLAGARETQYF
DNA: TGTGCCAGCAGCTTACTAGCGGGGGCGAGGGAGACCCAGTACTTC

D: TRBD1
V: TRBV18
size: few
J: TRBJ2-3
CDR3: CASSRAGGFTDTQYF
DNA: TGTGCCAGCTCACGAGCAGGGGGATTCACAGATACGCAGTATTTT

D: TRBD2
V: TRBV13
size: .
J: TRBJ2-5
CDR3: CASSLTSGEETQYF
DNA: TGTGCCAGCAGCCTTACTAGCGGTGAAGAGACCCAGTACTTC

D: TRBD1
V: TRBV19
size: .
J: TRBJ2-7
CDR3: CASSISGTGSVYEQYF
DNA: TGTGCCAGTAGTATTTCCGGGACAGGTTCGGTCTACGAGCAGTACTTC

D: .
V: TRBV14
size: few
J: TRBJ2-1
CDR3: CASSQSAGAYNEQFF
DNA: TGTGCCAGCAGCCAATCGGCAGGGGCCTACAATGAGCAGTTCTTC

D: TRBD2
V: TRBV5-1
size: .
J: TRBJ2-4
CDR3: CASSLAGGRNIQYF
DNA: TGCGCCAGCAGCTTGGCGGGGGGGCGGAACATTCAGTACTTC

D: TRBD1
V: TRBV6-1
size: .
J: TRBJ1-5
CDR3: CATVRFQGEGQPQHF
DNA: TGTGCCACCGTCCGGTTCCAGGGGGAAGGCCAGCCCCAGCATTTT

D: TRBD2
V: TRBV5-4
size: .
J: TRBJ2-1
CDR3: CASSLGAGGPNEQFF
DNA: TGTGCCAGCAGCTTGGGTGCGGGAGGGCCAAACGAGCAGTTCTTC

D: .
V: TRBV5-4
size: .
J: TRBJ1-1
CDR3: CASSPNRNMNTEAFF
DNA: TGTGCCAGCAGCCCTAACAGAAACATGAACACTGAAGCTTTCTTT

D: .
V: TRBV5-1
size: .
J: TRBJ2-1
CDR3: CASSSLRGGDNEQFF
DNA: TGCGCCAGCAGCTCCCTAAGGGGGGGAGACAATGAGCAGTTCTTC

D: TRBD2
V: TRBV9
size: .
J: TRBJ2-2
CDR3: CASSVGTSGSQGGAGELFF
DNA: TGTGCCAGCAGCGTCGGGACTAGCGGGTCACAGGGGGGGGCCGGGGAGCTGTTTTTT

D: .
V: TRBV28
size: .
J: TRBJ2-1
CDR3: CASSSLGGSYNEQFF
DNA: TGTGCCAGCAGCTCCCTTGGGGGGTCCTACAATGAGCAGTTCTTC

D: TRBD1
V: TRBV5-1
size: .
J: TRBJ2-1
CDR3: CASSSAGQEVSEQFF
DNA: TGCGCCAGCAGCTCGGCGGGACAGGAGGTAAGTGAGCAGTTCTTC

D: .
V: TRBV6-1
size: .
J: TRBJ1-1
CDR3: CASSDAPGANTEAFF
DNA: TGTGCCAGCAGTGATGCCCCAGGGGCGAACACTGAAGCTTTCTTT

D: TRBD2
V: TRBV28
size: .
J: TRBJ2-5
CDR3: CASSAGGGYQETQYF
DNA: TGTGCCAGCAGTGCCGGGGGGGGGTACCAAGAGACCCAGTACTTC

D: TRBD2
V: TRBV5-5
size: .
J: TRBJ2-1
CDR3: CASSPGGLARDEQFF
DNA: TGTGCCAGCAGCCCGGGGGGACTAGCGCGTGATGAGCAGTTCTTC

D: TRBD1
V: TRBV6-5
size: once
J: TRBJ1-6
CDR3: CASSYMAQGRSPLHF
DNA: TGTGCCAGCAGTTACATGGCACAGGGGCGATCACCCCTCCACTTT

D: TRBD1
V: TRBV19
size: once
J: TRBJ2-3
CDR3: CASSRPPGQGTDTQYF
DNA: TGTGCCAGTAGTAGACCGCCGGGACAGGGGACAGATACGCAGTATTTT

D: TRBD1
V: TRBV5-1
size: .
J: TRBJ2-1
CDR3: CASSLDRAAYNEQFF
DNA: TGCGCCAGCAGCTTAGACAGGGCCGCTTACAATGAGCAGTTCTTC

D: TRBD1
V: TRBV6-1
size: .
J: TRBJ2-1
CDR3: CASTLGQGENEQFF
DNA: TGTGCCAGCACCCTCGGACAGGGGGAGAATGAGCAGTTCTTC

D: TRBD1
V: TRBV30
size: .
J: TRBJ1-6
CDR3: CAWEGQGISPLHF
DNA: TGTGCCTGGGAGGGACAGGGGATTTCACCCCTCCACTTT

D: .
V: TRBV2
size: .
J: TRBJ1-3
CDR3: CASSTRSSGNTIYF
DNA: TGTGCCAGCTCGACACGAAGCTCTGGAAACACCATATATTTT

D: TRBD2
V: TRBV27
size: medium-sized
J: TRBJ2-1
CDR3: CASSFSSGKYNEQFF
DNA: TGTGCCAGCAGTTTTAGTAGCGGGAAGTACAATGAGCAGTTCTTC

D: TRBD2
V: TRBV14
size: .
J: TRBJ2-7
CDR3: CASSQVEPGGDPYF
DNA: TGTGCCAGCAGCCAAGTGGAACCCGGGGGGGATCCGTACTTC

D: .
V: TRBV7-3
size: once
J: TRBJ1-1
CDR3: CASSEGAEAFF
DNA: TGTGCCAGCAGTGAGGGTGCTGAAGCTTTCTTT

D: TRBD1
V: TRBV5-3
size: few
J: TRBJ1-1
CDR3: CARSLQGADLGGTEAFF
DNA: TGTGCCAGAAGCTTACAGGGGGCGGACCTTGGTGGCACTGAAGCTTTCTTT